The 10 T cell receptor beta chains below all came from one sample that was sequenced in a study of T cell repertoires in cytomegalovirus infection. TCRdb used MiXCR to reprocess the reads, holding one entry per CDR3 protein. The table records fewer than 550,000 distinct CDR3 sequences, less than 30% of them present only once. Sequenced: PBMCs. The origin of the receptors is a human donor in good health (CMV status not recorded). Some clones in this sample may be carry-over from other donors' samples.

DNA for the CDR3: TGTGCCAGCAGTTTATCAGAGGTTGGGGTTAATGAAAAACTGTTTTTT. Amino acid sequence: CASSLSEVGVNEKLFF. The rearrangement links TRBV27 to TRBJ1-4, with D uncertain. The V gene's germline CDR1 is MNHEY and CDR2 SMNVEV (reference sequence). The CDR3 is made up of 16 amino acids. Trimming left V 0 bases short and J 4 bases short, with 12 bases between.

The rearrangement links TRBV11-2 to TRBJ2-6; D is unresolved. Trimming removed 3 bases from V and 1 base from J, with 10 bases in between. CDR3 size: 16 residues. Germline values: CDR1 SGHAT, CDR2 FQNNGV. CDR3 sequence: CASSFRPTSGANVLTF. CDR3 DNA sequence: TGTGCCAGCAGCTTCAGGCCTACTTCTGGGGCCAACGTCCTGACTTTC.

The chain uses TRBV5-1 and TRBJ2-2; D may be TRBD2 (5 bases). The CDR3 loop spans 15 amino acids. Germline lookup yields CDR1 SGHRS and CDR2 YFSETQ. V lost 4 bases, J lost 3 bases, and 13 bases lay in between. The CDR3 loop reads CASSSTSIDTGELFF. DNA for the CDR3: TGCGCCAGCAGCAGTACTAGTATTGACACCGGGGAGCTGTTTTTT.

V gene TRBV7-2 combines with J gene TRBJ2-3, with 9 bases fitting TRBD2. Losses at the gene ends were 5 bases for V and 3 bases for J; bases not matched to a gene: 3. Germline CDR1 and CDR2: SGHTA and FQGNSA. The CDR3 spans 14 residues. For the CDR3, the DNA is TGTGCCAGCAGCAGGGGACTAGCAACAGATACGCAGTATTTT. Translation gives CASSRGLATDTQYF. Full variable domain (remainder filled in from reference TRBV7-2 and TRBJ2-3): GAGVSQSPSNKVTEKGKDVELRCDPISGHTALYWYRQSLGQGLEFLIYFQGNSAPDKSGLPSDRFSAERTGGSVSTLTIQRTQQEDSAVYLCASSRGLATDTQYFGPGTRLTVL.

V usage is TRBV5-4 and J usage is TRBJ2-1, with D possibly TRBD1 on 5 matching bases. V lost 1 base and J 8 bases, leaving 10 bases between the germline ends. This CDR3 is built from 13 residues. Germline V CDR1 and CDR2: SGHNT, YYREEE (reference sequence). As DNA, the CDR3 is TGTGCCAGCAGCTTGACCAGGGATCATGAGCAGTTCTTC. Translation gives CASSLTRDHEQFF.

This clonotype appeared a few times. The rearrangement uses TRBV10-3 and TRBJ2-7; D gene uncertain. The germline V gene has CDR1 ENHRY and CDR2 SYGVKD. There are 12 residues in the CDR3. Between the trimmed V and J ends, which lost 2 bases and 2 bases, there was a span of 4 bases. The CDR3 DNA sequence: TGTGCCATCAGTGAGGGAGCCTACGAGCAGTACTTC. Its protein product is CAISEGAYEQYF.

The CDR3 coding sequence is TGTGCCAGCACGCGGGGCTCCTACGAGCAGTACGTC. As protein: CASTRGSYEQYV. This chain uses TRBV2 with TRBJ2-7; TRBD2 might be the D (6 bases). The CDR3 extends over 12 amino acids. CDR1 is SNHLY and CDR2 is FYNNEI in the germline V gene. Trimming took 7 bases from V and 0 from J, leaving 7 bases between them.

This chain connects TRBV20-1 to TRBJ2-3; D remains ambiguous. The length of the CDR3 is 12 residues. V was pared by 4 bases and J by 4 bases, with 9 bases between. Germline lookup yields CDR1 DFQATT and CDR2 SNEGSKA (reference sequence). The CDR3 nucleotides are TGCAGTGCTAACTTCCCCGCAGATACGCAGTATTTT. This gives the protein CSANFPADTQYF.

This clonotype was seen only a few times. The genes are TRBV7-2 and TRBJ2-7; 10 bases map to TRBD2. CDR3 length equals 15 residues. Per germline, CDR1 SGHTA and CDR2 FQGNSA. Unmatched junction bases numbered 9, after V lost 7 bases and J lost 3 bases. CDR3 protein: CASTQAGGPVYEQYF. The CDR3 nucleotides read TGTGCCAGCACCCAAGCGGGAGGGCCGGTCTACGAGCAGTACTTC.

The chain uses TRBV19 and TRBJ1-1; 8 bases are shared with TRBD1. Germline trimming cut 10 bases from V and 8 bases from J; bases unmatched to any gene: 15. The CDR3 totals 14 residues. Germline V CDR1 and CDR2: LNHDA, SQIVND (reference sequence). The CDR3 DNA is TGTGCCACCCGACCCTCGGGACAGGCAGAAGAAGCTTTCTTT. Its protein product is CATRPSGQAEEAFF.